The sequence of this T cell receptor (beta chain) was determined in a study of resident and recirculating memory T cells in vitiligo. The wider study: Each patient gave two lesional and two nonlesional epidermal shave biopsies, plus PBMCs. Whole samples, not sorted cells, were homogenized and used for genomic DNA extraction. Findings of the study overall: TCR sequences were not conserved across biopsy sites or patients.

Trimming took 5 bases from V and 5 from J, leaving 10 bases between them. CDR1 is SGHTS, CDR2 YDEGEE, per germline. This CDR3 spans 12 amino acids. Note on this clone: Antigen unknown.

Using immunoSEQ multiplex PCR, the repertoire was profiled, and TCRdb retains in-frame clones only, with some absent. Of about 76,000 clones listed, about 91% are singletons. The sequence was collected from a male donor with vitiligo. The sequenced material came from blood. The V and J genes are TRBV5-8 and TRBJ1-1; a possible D gene is TRBD1 (6 bases). The CDR3, as DNA: TGTGCCAGCAGGCAGGGGTTAACTGAAGCTTTCTTT. This gives the protein CASRQGLTEAFF.